These 18 T cell receptor beta chains share one sample of origin, sequenced in a study of PD-1 blockade in classical Hodgkin lymphoma. Patients all relapsed after autologous stem cell transplantation, and there was variation in brentuximab vedotin exposure. TCRdb keeps only in-frame clones here, not all; method: immunoSEQ multiplex PCR. The data show 15,000 to 20,000 clones, over 80% seen once. The sample consisted of peripheral blood mononuclear cells (PBMCs), taken before the second cycle of nivolumab. The receptor set was obtained from a human donor with classical Hodgkin lymphoma.

This clone was seen a handful of times. The gene calls are TRBV5-6 and TRBJ2-3, with D tentatively TRBD2 (6 bases). From germline, CDR1 is SGHDT and CDR2 YYEEEE. The CDR3 covers 15 residues. Between the trimmed V and J ends, which lost 2 bases and 4 bases, there was a span of 14 bases. The CDR3, as DNA: TGTGCCAGCAGCTTATTCTCCGGGAGCGCAGATACGCAGTATTTT. Its translation: CASSLFSGSADTQYF.

This clone was seen a single time. The chain employs TRBV5-6 and TRBJ1-2; D remains unclear. Trimming stripped 0 bases from V and 8 bases from J, with 8 bases between. Germline values: CDR1 SGHDT, CDR2 YYEEEE. This CDR3 contains 12 residues. The DNA for the CDR3 is TGTGCCAGCAGCTTGGGGGTGTCAGGCTACACCTTC. It specifies CASSLGVSGYTF.

The V gene is TRBV12-5, the J gene TRBJ1-1; possible D gene TRBD1, 5 bases. This CDR3 has 14 amino acids. V was shortened by 3 bases and J by 3 bases, with 11 bases between the two germline ends. CDR1 is LGHNT and CDR2 is FRNRAP in the germline V gene. CDR3 coding DNA: TGTGCTAGTGGTTTAAGTGTCAGGGACACTGAAGCTTTCTTT. Its translation is CASGLSVRDTEAFF.

The chain links TRBV7-3 to TRBJ2-5; maybe TRBD1 (5 bases). The V gene lost 5 bases and the J gene lost 2 bases, with 12 bases spanning the gap. There are 14 residues in the CDR3. CDR1 is SGHTA and CDR2 is FQGTGA in the germline V gene. The CDR3 region has the DNA TGTGCCAGCAGCCCCCAGGGCCCTCAAGAGACCCAGTACTTC. This encodes CASSPQGPQETQYF. Full variable domain (rest looked up from reference TRBV7-3 and TRBJ2-5): GAGVSQTPSNKVTEKGKYVELRCDPISGHTALYWYRQSLGQGPEFLIYFQGTGAADDSGLPNDRFFAVRPEGSVSTLKIQRTERGDSAVYLCASSPQGPQETQYFGPGTRLLVL.

The CDR3 sequence is CASSPGTAPQPQHF. The DNA of the CDR3 is TGTGCCAGTAGTCCAGGGACTGCCCCACAGCCCCAGCATTTT. V and J are TRBV19 and TRBJ1-5, with D possibly TRBD1 on 5 matching bases. Germline CDR1 LNHDA, CDR2 SQIVND (reference sequence). CDR3 length: 14 residues. V lost 5 bases and J lost 7, with 15 bases in between.

The chain employs TRBV6-1 and TRBJ2-1; TRBD2 aligns across 8 bases. This CDR3 spans 16 amino acids. V lost 4 bases, J lost 4 bases, and 9 bases stayed unmatched. Looked up from germline, CDR1 is MNHNS and CDR2 is SASEGT. The CDR3 loop is CASSADSGDLYNEQFF. The DNA for the CDR3 is TGTGCCAGCAGTGCGGATAGCGGGGATCTATACAATGAGCAGTTCTTC.

This clone has a single count. CDR3 residues: CASSTRQASGANVLTF. CDR3 bases: TGTGCCAGTAGTACCAGACAGGCCTCTGGGGCCAACGTCCTGACTTTC. The rearrangement joins TRBV19 to TRBJ2-6, with D possibly matching TRBD1 (6 bases). Germline V lookup: CDR1 LNHDA, CDR2 SQIVND (reference sequence). The CDR3 is made up of 16 amino acids. V lost 4 bases to trimming and J lost 0 bases, with 10 bases between them.

The V and J genes are TRBV11-3 and TRBJ2-5; TRBD1 agrees at 8 bases. The CDR3 length is 14 residues. V dropped 5 bases and J dropped 3; count of bases not matched to a gene: 5. Germline assignment: CDR1 SGHNT and CDR2 YENEEA. This CDR3 is CASSPPDREETQYF. CDR3 bases: TGTGCCAGCAGCCCCCCGGACAGGGAAGAGACCCAGTACTTC.

The rearrangement joins TRBV4-1 to TRBJ2-5; 8 bases are shared with TRBD2. The CDR3 totals 19 residues. Germline lookup yields CDR1 MGHRA and CDR2 YSYEKL. The ends lost 3 bases at V and 1 base at J; junction bases unmatched: 16. The CDR3 spells CASSHPGLRRGAFQETQYF. The CDR3 nucleotides read TGCGCCAGCAGCCACCCAGGGTTGCGGCGGGGGGCCTTCCAAGAGACCCAGTACTTC.

The chain has TRBV29-1 and TRBJ1-4, with unresolved D. The CDR3 spans 11 residues. Germline V gene sequence: CDR1 SQVTM, CDR2 ANQGSEA. Trimming shortened V by 6 bases and J by 7 bases, and 9 bases separated the two germline ends. The CDR3 loop reads CSVVRAEKLFF. CDR3 sequence (DNA): TGCAGCGTGGTGAGGGCTGAAAAACTGTTTTTT.

This chain links TRBV29-1 with TRBJ1-4, with D tentatively TRBD1 (6 bases). Trimming took off 7 bases at V and 7 bases at J, with 19 bases between the two ends. The CDR3 sequence is 14 residues long. Germline assignment: CDR1 SQVTM and CDR2 ANQGSEA. DNA for the CDR3: TGCAGCGCCAAAACTCGGGACATTTCTGAAAAACTGTTTTTT. It encodes CSAKTRDISEKLFF.

The gene calls are TRBV5-5 and TRBJ1-6, with D perhaps matching TRBD1 (6 bases). CDR3 length: 15 amino acids. Germline loops: CDR1 SGHKS, CDR2 YYEKEE (reference sequence). V lost 0 bases to trimming and J lost 7 bases, with 11 bases between them. The DNA of the CDR3 is TGTGCCAGCAGCTTGGTTACAGGGAACAATTCACCCCTCCACTTT. It translates to CASSLVTGNNSPLHF.

The chain employs TRBV27 and TRBJ1-4; D gene uncertain. Trimming removed 6 bases at V and 7 bases at J, with 15 bases between. The CDR3 contains 14 residues. CDR1 is MNHEY and CDR2 is SMNVEV in the germline V gene (reference sequence). The CDR3 here is CASRDLGSGEKLFF. As DNA, the CDR3 is TGTGCCAGCAGAGACCTAGGGAGCGGTGAAAAACTGTTTTTT.

This clone was counted once. This chain joins TRBV28 and TRBJ1-1; D gene unclear. The CDR3 length is 11 residues. The germline V gene has CDR1 MDHEN and CDR2 SYDVKM. The V gene lost 6 bases and the J gene lost 5 bases, with 7 bases spanning the gap. This CDR3 reads CASSRWTEAFF. CDR3 nucleotide sequence: TGTGCCAGCAGCAGGTGGACTGAAGCTTTCTTT.

This chain connects TRBV19 to TRBJ2-3; TRBD2 might be the D (6 bases). Trimming stripped 5 bases from V and 11 bases from J, with 14 bases between. CDR3 length: 12 residues. CDR1 is LNHDA, CDR2 SQIVND, per germline (reference sequence). The CDR3, as DNA: TGTGCCAGTAGTCGGCCTAGCGAACAGCAGTATTTT. As protein: CASSRPSEQQYF.

CDR3 protein: CASRPSGGQETQYF. CDR3 nucleotides: TGTGCCAGCAGGCCAAGTGGGGGGCAAGAGACCCAGTACTTC. The V and J genes are TRBV6-1 and TRBJ2-5; TRBD2 might be the D (6 bases). CDR1 is MNHNS, CDR2 SASEGT, per germline. Trimming took off 6 bases at V and 2 bases at J, with 13 bases between the two ends. The CDR3 is 14 amino acids.

The genes are TRBV2 and TRBJ2-6, with a weak D call TRBD1 (6 bases). The CDR3 extends over 18 amino acids. The germline V and J ends were trimmed by 4 bases and 0 bases, with 16 bases remaining between them. CDR1 and CDR2 from the germline V gene are SNHLY and FYNNEI. For the CDR3, the DNA is TGTGCCAGCAGTGGCCGGGACATGGCGTTCTCTGGGGCCAACGTCCTGACTTTC. Protein: CASSGRDMAFSGANVLTF.

The CDR3 bases are TGCGCCAGCAGCTTTACTAGCGGGGGGTCTACAGATACGCAGTATTTT. This translates into CASSFTSGGSTDTQYF. The V gene is TRBV5-1, the J gene TRBJ2-3; 12 positions agree with TRBD2. With V trimmed by 2 bases and J by 3 bases, 4 bases remained unmatched. The germline CDR1 and CDR2 sequences are SGHRS and YFSETQ. The CDR3 runs 16 residues.